Below are 22 T cell receptor beta chains sequenced from a single sample in a study of spatial heterogeneity in lung cancer. Described time point: sample taken at primary tumor resection. TCRdb called the 5' RACE reads again in MiXCR, with one record for every CDR3 protein. The data contain 20,000 to 25,000 distinct CDR3 sequences, approximately 4.2% of them singletons. This material consisted of PBMCs, taken at surgery. Receptor source: a male donor with early-stage non-small cell lung cancer.

This clonotype has at least ten counts. V is TRBV21-1 and J is TRBJ2-3; the table calls TRBD2, which could not be checked here. TRBV21-1 constitutes a pseudogene. The CDR3 runs to 16 residues. The CDR3 region has the DNA TGTGCCAGCAGCACTTTTAGCGGGACTTACACAGATACGCAGTATTTT. It encodes CASSTFSGTYTDTQYF.

The chain couples TRBV28 to TRBJ1-4; D ambiguous. The CDR3 runs to 16 residues. Germline CDR1 reads MDHEN; CDR2 reads SYDVKM. The V end lost 5 bases, the J end lost 8 bases, and 21 bases lay between the germline ends. This chain's CDR3 is CASSLKPRILEEKLFF. Here the CDR3 DNA reads TGTGCCAGCAGTCTCAAACCTCGGATCTTAGAAGAAAAACTGTTTTTT.

This clonotype occurred many times. The chain uses TRBV28 and TRBJ1-6, with unresolved D. This CDR3 region has 15 residues. Trimming took 8 bases from V and 0 from J, leaving 11 bases between them. Germline values: CDR1 MDHEN, CDR2 SYDVKM. The chain's CDR3 is CASVSAPSYNSPLHF. CDR3 nucleotide sequence: TGTGCCAGCGTTTCTGCACCCTCCTATAATTCACCCCTCCACTTT.

Ten or more counts support this clonotype. As DNA, the CDR3 is TGTGCCAGCAGCGAGAGCTCCTACGAGCAGTACTTC. Its protein product is CASSESSYEQYF. The chain is built from TRBV3-1 and TRBJ2-7; no clear D gene. CDR1 is LGHDT, CDR2 YNNKEL, per germline (reference sequence). The CDR3 covers 12 residues. V lost 5 bases to trimming and J lost 0 bases, with 5 bases between them.

There are a few counts of this clonotype. The rearrangement joins TRBV7-3 to TRBJ1-4, with D possibly being TRBD1 (5 bases). CDR1 is SGHTA, CDR2 FQGTGA, per germline. This CDR3 spans 13 amino acids. Trimming left V 5 bases short and J 3 bases short, with 7 bases between. CDR3 amino acids: CASSAGSNEKLFF. CDR3 sequence (DNA): TGTGCCAGCAGCGCAGGGTCTAATGAAAAACTGTTTTTT.

The chain carries TRBV5-6 and TRBJ2-7, with no clear D. The CDR3 length is 14 residues. Germline values: CDR1 SGHDT, CDR2 YYEEEE. The V and J ends lost 1 base and 1 base respectively, with 9 bases between them. The CDR3 spells CASSLRQKSYEQYF. The CDR3 coding sequence is TGTGCCAGCAGCTTGAGGCAGAAATCCTACGAGCAGTACTTC.

The sample holds many counts of this clonotype. V usage is TRBV5-6 and J usage is TRBJ2-2; either TRBD1 or TRBD2 may fit D (7 bases each). V was clipped by 4 bases and J by 1 base, with 17 bases between them. CDR3 length equals 17 residues. The V gene's germline CDR1 is SGHDT and CDR2 YYEEEE. The CDR3 coding sequence is TGTGCCAGCAGCCAGGGGGGGCGCGTTATGAACACCGGGGAGCTGTTTTTT. Protein product: CASSQGGRVMNTGELFF.

This clonotype was recorded many times. This chain uses TRBV28 with TRBJ1-2, with unresolved D. Germline CDR1 and CDR2: MDHEN and SYDVKM. Trimming took 6 bases from V and 2 from J, leaving 31 bases between them. The CDR3 has 20 residues. The CDR3 nucleotides read TGTGCCAGCAGACTCGCAGACTTCGACTTACCCGAATACAGAAACTATGGCTACACCTTC. This sequence encodes CASRLADFDLPEYRNYGYTF.

This clonotype appeared a few times. The chain joins TRBV6-5 to TRBJ1-4; no firm D call. The CDR3 runs to 13 residues. V lost 6 bases and J 7 bases, leaving 12 bases between the germline ends. Germline CDR1 reads MNHEY; CDR2 reads SVGAGI. DNA of the CDR3: TGTGCCAGCAGGGATGGTAGGGTTGAAAAACTGTTTTTT. Amino acid sequence: CASRDGRVEKLFF.

The rearrangement links TRBV19 to TRBJ1-2; possible D gene TRBD1, 5 bases. The CDR3 contains 15 residues. In germline, CDR1 is LNHDA, CDR2 SQIVND (reference sequence). Trimming pared 3 bases from V and 4 bases from J, leaving 15 bases between. In DNA form, the CDR3 reads TGTGCCAGTAGTATGCCTGCGGGACGGACCTATGGCTACACCTTC. Translated: CASSMPAGRTYGYTF.

This clonotype was detected ten times or more. This chain uses TRBV29-1 with TRBJ2-7; 7 bases align to TRBD1. The CDR3 is 11 amino acids. From germline, CDR1 is SQVTM and CDR2 ANQGSEA. The ends lost 5 bases at V and 5 bases at J; junction bases unmatched: 3. CDR3 loop: CSVKTGNEQYF. The DNA for the CDR3 is TGCAGCGTTAAGACAGGGAACGAGCAGTACTTC.

This clonotype has a count of ten or more. The chain links TRBV3-1 to TRBJ2-2; 13 bases are shared with TRBD2. CDR3 size: 19 residues. Germline V gene sequence: CDR1 LGHDT, CDR2 YNNKEL (reference sequence). Trimming at V came to 6 bases and at J to 2 bases, leaving 12 bases not matched to a gene. The CDR3 coding sequence is TGTGCCAGCAGACTGCTTTCTACGGGACTAGCGGGAAACACCGGGGAGCTGTTTTTT. It encodes CASRLLSTGLAGNTGELFF.

This clonotype has a count of ten or more. The chain uses TRBV7-2 and TRBJ2-3; the match to TRBD1 covers 9 bases. Germline CDR1 SGHTA, CDR2 FQGNSA. With 4 bases clipped from V and 6 bases from J, the junction kept 14 bases outside the gene matches. The CDR3 spans 17 residues. CDR3: CASSYTTGTGPGDTQYF. In DNA, the CDR3 is TGTGCCAGCAGCTACACGACCGGGACAGGGCCTGGGGATACGCAGTATTTT.

The sample holds many counts of this clonotype. This chain connects TRBV12-3 or TRBV12-4 to TRBJ2-7; D gene unclear. Trimming took off 6 bases at V and 2 bases at J, with 8 bases between the two ends. The CDR3 covers 12 residues. CDR3 in DNA: TGTGCCAGCAGCCCCTCCCCCTACGAGCAGTACTTC. The encoded protein is CASSPSPYEQYF.

At least ten counts were recorded for this clonotype. The chain employs TRBV7-9 and TRBJ2-3, with 8 bases fitting TRBD2. The ends lost 4 bases at V and 5 bases at J; junction bases unmatched: 8. In germline, CDR1 is SEHNR, CDR2 FQNEAQ (reference sequence). The CDR3 has 15 amino acids. CDR3 bases: TGTGCCAGCAGCTCCGGACTAGCTGAGCTAGATACGCAGTATTTT. Translating it yields CASSSGLAELDTQYF.

This clonotype counts as medium-sized. V gene TRBV29-1 combines with J gene TRBJ1-1; TRBD1 matches at 7 bases. The V gene end was trimmed by 7 bases and the J gene end by 4 bases; junction bases not matched to a gene: 9. Per germline, CDR1 SQVTM and CDR2 ANQGSEA. The CDR3 totals 13 residues. The CDR3 region is CSGGNRGSTEAFF. The CDR3 DNA sequence: TGCAGCGGCGGTAACAGGGGAAGCACTGAAGCTTTCTTT.

This clonotype was counted only a few times. The genes are TRBV19 and TRBJ1-5; D gene unclear. Trimming removed 5 bases from V and 9 bases from J, with 11 bases in between. CDR3 size: 12 residues. The germline CDR1 and CDR2 sequences are LNHDA and SQIVND (reference sequence). This CDR3 is CASSSSPRPQHF. In DNA form, the CDR3 reads TGTGCCAGTAGTTCTTCCCCGCGGCCCCAGCATTTT.

This clonotype was seen a handful of times. Here the CDR3 reads CATSDPGQGRGETQYF. The CDR3 DNA follows: TGTGCCACCAGTGACCCCGGACAGGGGCGGGGAGAGACCCAGTACTTC. The chain recombines TRBV24-1 with TRBJ2-5; 9 bases line up with TRBD1. CDR1 is KGHDR, CDR2 SFDVKD, per germline. Trimming at V came to 4 bases and at J to 4 bases, leaving 9 bases not matched to a gene. The CDR3 totals 16 residues.

In this sample, this clonotype turned up many times. This chain uses TRBV5-1 with TRBJ1-4; no definite D call. The CDR3 runs to 14 residues. Germline CDR1 and CDR2: SGHRS and YFSETQ. V lost 0 bases and J 4 bases, leaving 7 bases between the germline ends. The CDR3 sequence: CASSLGIGNEKLFF. As DNA, the CDR3 is TGCGCCAGCAGCTTGGGGATAGGTAATGAAAAACTGTTTTTT.

This clonotype was detected ten times or more. The rearrangement uses TRBV7-6 and TRBJ2-1, with unresolved D. The CDR3 is 11 residues long. V was pared by 5 bases and J by 5 bases, with 4 bases between. Germline V CDR1 and CDR2: SGHVS, FNYEAQ. The CDR3, as DNA: TGTGCCAGCAGCCTACACAATGAGCAGTTCTTC. It codes for CASSLHNEQFF.

This clonotype was counted many times. The chain carries TRBV4-2 and TRBJ2-7; TRBD2 might be the D (6 bases). The CDR3 is made up of 13 amino acids. V was pared by 4 bases and J by 3 bases, with 10 bases between. The germline CDR1 and CDR2 sequences are LGHNA and YNFKEQ. CDR3 coding DNA: TGTGCCAGCAGCCTGGGGGAGGACTACGAGCAGTACTTC. Amino acid sequence: CASSLGEDYEQYF.

This clonotype was detected ten times or more. The genes are TRBV20-1 and TRBJ1-5; D gene ambiguous. There are 16 residues in the CDR3. Trimming took off 0 bases at V and 0 bases at J, with 12 bases between the two ends. The V gene's germline CDR1 is DFQATT and CDR2 SNEGSKA (reference sequence). Here the CDR3 DNA reads TGCAGTGCTAGAGATAGAAGAGGGATTAGCAATCAGCCCCAGCATTTT. Its translation: CSARDRRGISNQPQHF.